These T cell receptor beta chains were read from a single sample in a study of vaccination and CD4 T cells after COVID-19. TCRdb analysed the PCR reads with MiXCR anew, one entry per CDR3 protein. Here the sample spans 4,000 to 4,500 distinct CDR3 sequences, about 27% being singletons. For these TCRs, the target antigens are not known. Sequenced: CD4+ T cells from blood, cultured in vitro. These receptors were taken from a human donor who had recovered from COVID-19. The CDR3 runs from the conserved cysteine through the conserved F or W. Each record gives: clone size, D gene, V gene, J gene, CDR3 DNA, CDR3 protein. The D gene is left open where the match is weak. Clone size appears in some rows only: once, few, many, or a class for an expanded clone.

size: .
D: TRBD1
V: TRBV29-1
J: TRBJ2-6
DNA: TGCAGCGTAAGGGGCCTGGACAGGGCGGCTGCTGGGGCCAACGTCCTGACTTTC
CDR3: CSVRGLDRAAAGANVLTF

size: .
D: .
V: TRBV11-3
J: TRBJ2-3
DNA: TGTGCCAGCAGTCGAGGGGCGGACACAGATACGCAGTATTTT
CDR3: CASSRGADTDTQYF

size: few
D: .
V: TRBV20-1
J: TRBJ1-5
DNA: TGCAGTGCTAAGGACGGCAATCAGCCCCAGCATTTT
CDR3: CSAKDGNQPQHF

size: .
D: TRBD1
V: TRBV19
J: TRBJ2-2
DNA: TGTGCCAGTAGTATAGGGCCGGGACAGGCTACCACCGGGGAGCTGTTTTTT
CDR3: CASSIGPGQATTGELFF

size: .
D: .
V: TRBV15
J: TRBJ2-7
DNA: TGTGCCACCAGCGAAGGGGGAGAGGCCTACGAGCAGTACTTC
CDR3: CATSEGGEAYEQYF

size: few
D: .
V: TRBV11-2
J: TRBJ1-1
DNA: TGTGCCAGCAGCTTGCACAGGGATGTAACTGAAGCTTTCTTT
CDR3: CASSLHRDVTEAFF

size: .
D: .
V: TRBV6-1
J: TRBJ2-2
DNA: TGTGCCAGCAGTGGAGCCGGAGCCGGGGAGCTGTTTTTT
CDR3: CASSGAGAGELFF

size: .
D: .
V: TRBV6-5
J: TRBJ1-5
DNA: TGTGCCAGCAGTTACGGAGGTAGCAATCAGCCCCAGCATTTT
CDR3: CASSYGGSNQPQHF

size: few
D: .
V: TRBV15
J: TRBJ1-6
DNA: TGTGCCACCAGCAGGAACTCGGGGACGGCCCCTCCTTTAGCCCTCCACTTT
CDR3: CATSRNSGTAPPLALHF

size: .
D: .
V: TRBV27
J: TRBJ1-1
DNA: TGTGCCAGCAGTCCATTGGAGGGGTACACTGAAGCTTTCTTT
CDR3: CASSPLEGYTEAFF

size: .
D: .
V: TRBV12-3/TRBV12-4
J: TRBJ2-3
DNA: TGTGCCAGCAGCCACCACACAGATACGCAGTATTTT
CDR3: CASSHHTDTQYF

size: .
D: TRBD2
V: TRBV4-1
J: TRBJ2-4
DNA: TGCGCCAGCAGCCAAGAATCCAGCGGGGGGAATCTAGCCAAAAACATTCAGTACTTC
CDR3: CASSQESSGGNLAKNIQYF

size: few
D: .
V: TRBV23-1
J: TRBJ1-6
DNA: TGCGCCAGCAGCCGAAGACAGGTTGCACCCCTCCACTTT
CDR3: CASSRRQVAPLHF

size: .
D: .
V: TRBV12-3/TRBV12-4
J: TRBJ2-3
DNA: TGTGCCAGCAGTCCAACACAAGTCACAGATACGCAGTATTTT
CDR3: CASSPTQVTDTQYF

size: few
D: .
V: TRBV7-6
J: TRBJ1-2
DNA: TGTGCCAGCAGTTTCGGAGACCCTAACTATGGCTACACCTTC
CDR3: CASSFGDPNYGYTF

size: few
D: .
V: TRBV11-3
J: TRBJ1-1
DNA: TGTGCCAGCAGCTCCGGGACCCTTAAGGGGACTGAAGCTTTCTTT
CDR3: CASSSGTLKGTEAFF

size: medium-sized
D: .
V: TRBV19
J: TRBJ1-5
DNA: TGTGCCAGTAGTATAGGCCCGGCAGGGCACTATAGCAATCAGCCCCAGCATTTT
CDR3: CASSIGPAGHYSNQPQHF

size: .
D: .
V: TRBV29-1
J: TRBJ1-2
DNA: TGCAGCGGCCCACAGGGAACCTATGGCTACACCTTC
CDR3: CSGPQGTYGYTF

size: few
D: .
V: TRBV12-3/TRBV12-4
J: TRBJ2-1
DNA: TGTGCCAGCAGTAACCCCCCAAGGGATGAGCAGTTCTTC
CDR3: CASSNPPRDEQFF

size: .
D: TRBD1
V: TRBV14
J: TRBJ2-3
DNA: TGTGCCAGCAGCCCCGGACAGGGGCATAGCACAGATACGCAGTATTTT
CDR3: CASSPGQGHSTDTQYF

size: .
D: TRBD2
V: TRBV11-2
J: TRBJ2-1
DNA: TGTGCCAGCAGAGTTGGACTAGCGGAGGGCAATGAGCAGTTCTTC
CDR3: CASRVGLAEGNEQFF

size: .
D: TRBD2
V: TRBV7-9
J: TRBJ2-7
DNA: TGTGCCAGCAGCTTGGAGAGCGGGGGGGCCGATAGCGAGCAGTACTTC
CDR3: CASSLESGGADSEQYF

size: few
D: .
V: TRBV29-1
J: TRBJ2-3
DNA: TGCAGCTCCCTACGGGTGGGGGGACTCCGTAATGAAGATACGCAGTATTTT
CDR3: CSSLRVGGLRNEDTQYF

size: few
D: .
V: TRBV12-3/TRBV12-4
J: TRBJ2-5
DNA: TGTGCCAGCAGGACTATAGGCGGGGAGACCCAGTACTTC
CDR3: CASRTIGGETQYF

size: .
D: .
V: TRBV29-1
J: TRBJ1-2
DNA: TGCAGCGCCACTTCAGGGTATGGCTACACCTTC
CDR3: CSATSGYGYTF

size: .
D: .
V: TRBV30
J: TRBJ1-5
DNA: TGTGCCTGGAGTGTGTGGGGGGCGCAACAGCCCCAGCATTTT
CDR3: CAWSVWGAQQPQHF

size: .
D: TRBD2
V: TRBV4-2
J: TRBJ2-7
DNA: TGTGCCAGCAGCCAAGCGTACGGCGGGGGGGTCTCCTACGAGCAGTACTTC
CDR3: CASSQAYGGGVSYEQYF

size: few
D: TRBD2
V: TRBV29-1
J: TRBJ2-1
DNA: TGCAGCGTTGATCCCGAGACTAGCGGGGACGGGGGGCAGTTCTTC
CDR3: CSVDPETSGDGGQFF

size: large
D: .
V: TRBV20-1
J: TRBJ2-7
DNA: TGCAGTGCTTCTACCGGGACGGAACCCTACGAGCAGTACTTC
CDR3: CSASTGTEPYEQYF

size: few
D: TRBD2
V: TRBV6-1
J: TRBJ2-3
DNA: TGTGCCAGCAGACCCGGGGGGGCCTACGGAGATACGCAGTATTTT
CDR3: CASRPGGAYGDTQYF

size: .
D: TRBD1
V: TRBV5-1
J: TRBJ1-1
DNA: TGCGCCAGCAGCTTGGGGGACAGGGCCGCCGCTCTTGGGGCTTTCTTT
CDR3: CASSLGDRAAALGAFF

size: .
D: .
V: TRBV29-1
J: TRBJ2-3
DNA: TGCAGCGTTATATCGGACGGACGCACAGATACGCAGTATTTT
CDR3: CSVISDGRTDTQYF

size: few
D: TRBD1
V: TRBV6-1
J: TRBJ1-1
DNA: TGTGCCAGCAGGGGACAGGGTAAGGACACTGAAGCTTTCTTT
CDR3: CASRGQGKDTEAFF

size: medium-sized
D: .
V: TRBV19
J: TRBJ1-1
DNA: TGTGCCAGTAGTACGAGGACTGAAGCTTTCTTT
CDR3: CASSTRTEAFF

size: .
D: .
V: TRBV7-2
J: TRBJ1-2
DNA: TGTGCCAGCAGCTTGTCAGGGTCAGACTATGGCTACACCTTC
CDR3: CASSLSGSDYGYTF

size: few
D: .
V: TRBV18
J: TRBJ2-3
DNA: TGTGCCAGCTCACCGGCCGATAGGGACTTAGGGGATACGCAGTATTTT
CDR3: CASSPADRDLGDTQYF

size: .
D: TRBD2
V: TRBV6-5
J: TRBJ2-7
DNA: TGTGCCAGCAGTTCCCCGGGACTAGCGGTCTACGAGCAGTACTTC
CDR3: CASSSPGLAVYEQYF

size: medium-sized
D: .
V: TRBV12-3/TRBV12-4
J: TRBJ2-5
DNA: TGTGCCAGCAGTTTCGATCGGACCCAGTACTTC
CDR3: CASSFDRTQYF

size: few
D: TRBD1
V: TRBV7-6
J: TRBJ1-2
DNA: TGTGCCAGCAGCCGGGACAGTAACTATGGCTACACCTTC
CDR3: CASSRDSNYGYTF

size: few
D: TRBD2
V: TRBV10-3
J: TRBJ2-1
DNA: TGTGCCATCAGTGAAGGGACTACCATGCCTGAGCAGTTCTTC
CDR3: CAISEGTTMPEQFF

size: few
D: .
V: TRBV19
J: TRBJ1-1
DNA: TGTGCCAGTCCCGGTGGCATGTGGAAGGGGAACACTGAAGCTTTCTTT
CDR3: CASPGGMWKGNTEAFF

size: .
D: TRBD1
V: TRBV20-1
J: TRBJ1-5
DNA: TGCAGTGCCGGTAGACAGGGGGAACAGCCCCAGCATTTT
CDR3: CSAGRQGEQPQHF

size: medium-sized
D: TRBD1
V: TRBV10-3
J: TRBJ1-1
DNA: TGTGCCATCAGGGACAGGGAGGGCACTGAAGCTTTCTTT
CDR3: CAIRDREGTEAFF

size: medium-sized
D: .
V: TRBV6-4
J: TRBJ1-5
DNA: TGTGCCAGCTCCACGGAGAGCAATCAGCCCCAGCATTTT
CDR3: CASSTESNQPQHF

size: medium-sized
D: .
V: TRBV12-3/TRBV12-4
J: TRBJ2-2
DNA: TGTGCCAGCAGCTTGCTCCTGAACACCGGGGAGCTGTTTTTT
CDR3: CASSLLLNTGELFF